The TCR beta chain described here comes from a study of shared clonotypes between healthy human individuals. The study, taken as a whole, reports: Naive CD4 clonotypes were shared across several donors at around 5%. Investigators expected sequencing depth to affect clonotype sharing among donors.

Genomic DNA belonging to each subset was distributed in equal measure over several immunoSEQ plates. The repertoire was sequenced with immunoSEQ multiplex PCR; TCRdb's copy has only in-frame clones and lacks some. The table has 1.5 million to 1.9 million clones, approximately 98% seen once. This clone was recorded only once. Antigen specificity is unknown. There are 11 residues in the CDR3. The V gene's germline CDR1 is SEHNR and CDR2 FQNEAQ (reference sequence). V was pared by 7 bases and J by 8 bases, with 11 bases between. The specimen sequenced was naive CD4+ T cells sorted from blood. Indicated subset: CD45RA+ positively selected. The clonotype was recovered from a man aged 25-40 years in good health. The rearrangement links TRBV7-9 to TRBJ1-1; no reliable D call. The CDR3, as DNA: TGTGCCAGCACCACGGACGCAGAAGCTTTCTTT. Translating it yields CASTTDAEAFF.